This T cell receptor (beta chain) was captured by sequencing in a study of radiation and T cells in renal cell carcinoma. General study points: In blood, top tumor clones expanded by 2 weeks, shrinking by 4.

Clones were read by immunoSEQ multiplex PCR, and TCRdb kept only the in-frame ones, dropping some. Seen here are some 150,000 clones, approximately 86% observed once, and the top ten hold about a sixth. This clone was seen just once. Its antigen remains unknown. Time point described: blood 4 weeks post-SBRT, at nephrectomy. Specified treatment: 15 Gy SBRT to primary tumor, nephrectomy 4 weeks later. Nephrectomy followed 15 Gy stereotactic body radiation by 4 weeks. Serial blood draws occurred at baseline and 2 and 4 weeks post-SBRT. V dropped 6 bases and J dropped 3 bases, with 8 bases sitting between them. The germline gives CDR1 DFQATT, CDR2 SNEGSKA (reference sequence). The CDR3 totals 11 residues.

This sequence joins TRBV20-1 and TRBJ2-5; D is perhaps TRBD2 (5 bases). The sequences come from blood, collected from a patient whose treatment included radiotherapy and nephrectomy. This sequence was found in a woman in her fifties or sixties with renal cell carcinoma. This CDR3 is CSAVGEETQYF. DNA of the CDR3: TGCAGTGCCGTGGGAGAAGAGACCCAGTACTTC.